This TCR beta chain was found in a study of T cell repertoires in cytomegalovirus infection. Germline V lookup: CDR1 KGHDR, CDR2 SFDVKD. This CDR3 comprises 16 residues. V trimming: 0 bases; J trimming: 8 bases; junction bases outside the gene matches: 6. MiXCR, run by TCRdb on the reads, gives a single entry per CDR3 protein. The sample consists of some 350,000 distinct CDR3 sequences, just under 35% of them appearing once. Points on this clonotype: Its target is unknown.

The chain uses TRBV24-1 and TRBJ2-1; 10 nucleotides match TRBD1. The receptor was isolated from a human donor in good health (CMV status not recorded). Some clones in this sample may be carry-over from other donors' samples. Sequencing used cultured PBMCs, obtained from culture after CMV antigen stimulation. This chain's CDR3 is CATSDLGETGGDEQFF. The CDR3 bases are TGTGCCACCAGTGATTTGGGGGAGACAGGGGGCGATGAGCAGTTCTTC.